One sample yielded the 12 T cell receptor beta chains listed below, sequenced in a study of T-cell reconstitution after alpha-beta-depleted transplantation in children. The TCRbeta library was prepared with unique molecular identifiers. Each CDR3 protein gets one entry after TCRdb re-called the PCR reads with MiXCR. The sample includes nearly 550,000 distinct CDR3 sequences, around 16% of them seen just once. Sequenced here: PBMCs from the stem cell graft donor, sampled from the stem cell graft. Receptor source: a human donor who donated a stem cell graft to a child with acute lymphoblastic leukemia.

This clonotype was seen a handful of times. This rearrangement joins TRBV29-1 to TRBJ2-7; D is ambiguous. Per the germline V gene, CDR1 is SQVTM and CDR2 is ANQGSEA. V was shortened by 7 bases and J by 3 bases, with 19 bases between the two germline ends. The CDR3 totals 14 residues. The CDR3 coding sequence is TGCAGCGCTTCAAGGACGGTTGAAGTCTACGAGCAGTACTTC. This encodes CSASRTVEVYEQYF.

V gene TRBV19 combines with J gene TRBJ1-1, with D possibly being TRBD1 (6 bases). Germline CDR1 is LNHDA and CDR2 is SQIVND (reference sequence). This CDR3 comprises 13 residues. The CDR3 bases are TGTGGCTCAGGGGCCCGGGTGAACACTGAAGCTTTCTTT. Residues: CGSGARVNTEAFF. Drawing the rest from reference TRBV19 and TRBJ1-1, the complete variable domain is DGGITQSPKYLFRKEGQNVTLSCEQNLNHDAMYWYRQDPGQGLRLIYYSQIVNDFQKGDIAEGYSVSREKKESFPLTVTSAQKNPTAFYLCGSGARVNTEAFFGQGTRLTVV.

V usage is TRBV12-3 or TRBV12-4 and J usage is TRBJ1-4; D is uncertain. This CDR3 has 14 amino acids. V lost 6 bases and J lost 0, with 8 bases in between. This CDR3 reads CASRAAATNEKLFF. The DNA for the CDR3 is TGTGCCAGCAGGGCCGCCGCAACTAATGAAAAACTGTTTTTT.

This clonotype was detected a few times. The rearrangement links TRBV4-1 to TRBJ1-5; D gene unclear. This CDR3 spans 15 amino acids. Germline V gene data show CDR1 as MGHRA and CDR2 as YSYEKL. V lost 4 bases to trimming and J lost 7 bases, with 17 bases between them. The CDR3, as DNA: TGCGCCAGCAGCCCCCAACCCGACGCCGGGCAGCCCCAGCATTTT. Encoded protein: CASSPQPDAGQPQHF.

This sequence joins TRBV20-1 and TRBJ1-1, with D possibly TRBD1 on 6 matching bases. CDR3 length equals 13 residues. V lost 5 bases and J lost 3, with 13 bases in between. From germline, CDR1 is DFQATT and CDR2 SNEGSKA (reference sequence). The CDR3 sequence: CSALEGGYTEAFF. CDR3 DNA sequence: TGCAGTGCTCTCGAAGGGGGTTACACTGAAGCTTTCTTT.

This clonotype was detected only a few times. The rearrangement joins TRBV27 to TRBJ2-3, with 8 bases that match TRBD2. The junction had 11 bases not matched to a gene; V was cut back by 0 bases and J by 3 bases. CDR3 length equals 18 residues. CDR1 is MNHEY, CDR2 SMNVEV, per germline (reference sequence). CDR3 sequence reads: CASSLSSFWGLETDTQYF. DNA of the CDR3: TGTGCCAGCAGTTTATCGTCCTTTTGGGGACTAGAGACAGATACGCAGTATTTT.

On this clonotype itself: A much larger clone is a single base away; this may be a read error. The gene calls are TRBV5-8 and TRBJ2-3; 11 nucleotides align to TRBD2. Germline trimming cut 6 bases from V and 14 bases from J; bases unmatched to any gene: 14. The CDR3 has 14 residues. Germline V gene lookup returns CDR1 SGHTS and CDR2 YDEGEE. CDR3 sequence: CASNYLAGGDARYF. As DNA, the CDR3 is TGTGCCAGCAACTACCTAGCGGGAGGCGATGCGCGGTATTTT.

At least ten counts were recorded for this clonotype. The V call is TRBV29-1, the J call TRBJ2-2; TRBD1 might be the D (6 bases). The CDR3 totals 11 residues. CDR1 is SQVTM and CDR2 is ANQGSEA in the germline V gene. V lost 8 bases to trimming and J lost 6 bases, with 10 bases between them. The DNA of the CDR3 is TGCAGCACAGGACAGTCCGGGGAGCTGTTTTTT. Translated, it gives CSTGQSGELFF.

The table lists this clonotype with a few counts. Written as DNA, the CDR3 is TGTGCCAGCAGCTTGGCAAAGGTTGACTTTAGTGCTGGCTACACCTTC. Its translation is CASSLAKVDFSAGYTF. The rearrangement links TRBV5-5 to TRBJ1-2; no clear D. The V end lost 0 bases, the J end lost 7 bases, and 19 bases lay between the germline ends. Germline-derived CDR1 and CDR2 are SGHKS and YYEKEE (reference sequence). CDR3 length: 16 amino acids.

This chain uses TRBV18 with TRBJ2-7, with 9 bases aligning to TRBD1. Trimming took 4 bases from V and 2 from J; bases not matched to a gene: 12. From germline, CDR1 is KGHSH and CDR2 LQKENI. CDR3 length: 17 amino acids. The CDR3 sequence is CASSHIRTGQGTYEQYF. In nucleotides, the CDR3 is TGTGCCAGCTCACACATTCGAACGGGACAGGGAACCTACGAGCAGTACTTC.

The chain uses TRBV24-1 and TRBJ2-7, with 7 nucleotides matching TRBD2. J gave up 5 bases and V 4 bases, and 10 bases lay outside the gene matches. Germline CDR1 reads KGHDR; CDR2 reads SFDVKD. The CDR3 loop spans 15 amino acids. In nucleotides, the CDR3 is TGTGCCACCAGTGACCCCCGGACTAGAGCTAACGAGCAGTACTTC. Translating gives CATSDPRTRANEQYF.

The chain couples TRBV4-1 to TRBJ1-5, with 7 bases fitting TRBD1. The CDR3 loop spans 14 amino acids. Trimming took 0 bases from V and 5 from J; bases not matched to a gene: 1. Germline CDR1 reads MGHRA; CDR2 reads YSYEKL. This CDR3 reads CASSQDDRDQPQHF. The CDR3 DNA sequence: TGCGCCAGCAGCCAAGACGACAGGGATCAGCCCCAGCATTTT.